This T cell receptor (beta chain) was retrieved from a study of cytotoxic CD8 clonotypes in ibrutinib-treated CLL. Study conclusions and caveats: At baseline, clonality was higher than in age-matched healthy donors and correlated with CD8+ counts.

A word on this clone: Its antigen is still unknown.

The CDR3 loop spans 14 amino acids. Germline assignment: CDR1 SGDLS and CDR2 YYNGEE. V lost 3 bases and J lost 5, with 11 bases in between. Investigators sought sequencing depths of between 1 in 200,000 and 1 in 1 million T cells. Libraries were prepared by immunoSEQ multiplex PCR; TCRdb keeps only in-frame clonotypes and omits some of them. There are about 180,000 clones in the sample; under 90% occur only once, and about 4.5% lies in the top ten. This clonotype originated in a human donor with chronic lymphocytic leukemia. This chain joins TRBV9 and TRBJ1-4; D possibly corresponds to TRBD1 (5 bases). The sequencing here drew on PBMCs, taken after 24 months of ibrutinib treatment. The CDR3 coding sequence is TGTGCCAGCAGCGCCGGGGGGTGGAATGAAAAACTGTTTTTT. This codes for CASSAGGWNEKLFF.